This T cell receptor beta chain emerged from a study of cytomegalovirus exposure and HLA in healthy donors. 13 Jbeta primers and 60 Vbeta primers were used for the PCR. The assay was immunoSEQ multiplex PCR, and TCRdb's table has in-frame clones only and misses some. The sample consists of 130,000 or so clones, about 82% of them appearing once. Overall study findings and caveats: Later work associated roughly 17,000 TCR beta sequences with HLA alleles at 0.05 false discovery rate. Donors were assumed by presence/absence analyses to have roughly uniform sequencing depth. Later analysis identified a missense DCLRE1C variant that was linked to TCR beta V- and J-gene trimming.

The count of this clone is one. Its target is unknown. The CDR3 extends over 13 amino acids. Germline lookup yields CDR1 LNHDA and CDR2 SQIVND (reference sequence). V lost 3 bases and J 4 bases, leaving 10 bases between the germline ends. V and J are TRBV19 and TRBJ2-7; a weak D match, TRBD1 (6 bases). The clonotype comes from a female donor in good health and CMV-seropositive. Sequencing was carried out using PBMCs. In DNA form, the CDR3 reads TGTGCCAGTAGTATGGACAGAGCTTACGAGCAGTACTTC. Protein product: CASSMDRAYEQYF.